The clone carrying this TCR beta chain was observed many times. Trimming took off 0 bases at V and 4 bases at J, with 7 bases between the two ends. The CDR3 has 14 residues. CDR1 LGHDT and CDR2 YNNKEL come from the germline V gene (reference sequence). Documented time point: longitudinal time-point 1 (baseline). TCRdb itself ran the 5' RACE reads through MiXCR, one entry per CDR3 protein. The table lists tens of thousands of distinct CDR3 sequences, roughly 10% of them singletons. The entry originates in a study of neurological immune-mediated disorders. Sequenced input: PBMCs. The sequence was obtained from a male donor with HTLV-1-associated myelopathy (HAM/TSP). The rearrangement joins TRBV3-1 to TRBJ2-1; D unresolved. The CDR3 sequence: CASSQDQAYNEQFF. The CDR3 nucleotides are TGTGCCAGCAGCCAAGATCAGGCGTACAATGAGCAGTTCTTC.